This entry lists 10 T cell receptor beta chains sequenced from one sample in a study of blood T cell repertoires in COVID-19. TCRdb's table, derived via immunoSEQ multiplex PCR, lists solely in-frame clones and lacks some. The data show under 300,000 clones, about nine tenths seen once. The sequenced material came from peripheral blood. The receptor source for this set is a man aged 60-69 years who had recovered from COVID-19.

The chain is built from TRBV5-8 and TRBJ2-5, with TRBD1 matching 9 bases. V lost 1 base to trimming and J lost 6 bases; unmatched junction nucleotides: 7. The CDR3 sequence is 15 residues long. Germline assignment: CDR1 SGHTS and CDR2 YDEGEE. This CDR3 is CASSLSTGGVQTQYF. CDR3 coding DNA: TGTGCCAGCAGCTTGAGTACAGGGGGCGTGCAGACCCAGTACTTC. Full variable domain (rest looked up from reference TRBV5-8 and TRBJ2-5): EAGVTQSPTHLIKTRGQQATLRCSPISGHTSVYWYQQALGLGLQFLLWYDEGEERNRGNFPPRFSGRQFPNYSSELNVNALELEDSALYLCASSLSTGGVQTQYFGPGTRLLVL.

J is TRBJ1-4 and V is TRBV7-5. TRBV7-5 is a documented pseudogene. CDR3 length: 16 amino acids. CDR3 bases: TGTGCCAGAAGCTTAGCCCTTCCAGGGAGGAGTGAAAAACTGTTTTTT. Translated: CARSLALPGRSEKLFF.

The V call is TRBV2, the J call TRBJ2-1; 13 bases match TRBD2. Germline CDR1 and CDR2: SNHLY and FYNNEI. The CDR3 has 15 amino acids. The ends lost 0 bases at V and 9 bases at J; junction bases unmatched: 2. CDR3 nucleotides: TGTGCCAGCAGTGAAGCCCGGACTAGCGGGGGTGAGCAGTTCTTC. Translating it yields CASSEARTSGGEQFF.

This clone is a singleton in its sample. V usage is TRBV30 and J usage is TRBJ2-1, with TRBD2 matching 8 bases. V shed 0 bases, J shed 6 bases, and the junction held 10 bases outside the gene matches. This CDR3 region has 16 residues. Per germline, CDR1 GTSNPN and CDR2 SVGIG (reference sequence). In DNA, the CDR3 is TGTGCCTGGAGTGTACCGGGGGGGCCCCTCCTCAATGAGCAGTTCTTC. The encoded protein is CAWSVPGGPLLNEQFF.

As concerns this clone: Other DNA sequences in this sample translate to the same CDR3. The V gene is TRBV20-1, the J gene TRBJ2-1; D is ambiguous. CDR3 length: 11 amino acids. Looked up from germline, CDR1 is DFQATT and CDR2 is SNEGSKA (reference sequence). Trimming pared 3 bases from V and 4 bases from J, leaving 4 bases between. The CDR3 here is CSASQYNEQFF. The CDR3 DNA follows: TGCAGTGCTAGTCAGTACAATGAGCAGTTCTTC.

This clone has a handful of counts. This chain uses TRBV2 with TRBJ1-5; D is ambiguous. The CDR3 has 15 amino acids. Germline CDR1 SNHLY, CDR2 FYNNEI. V gave up 4 bases and J gave up 0 bases, with 10 bases separating them. The CDR3 DNA follows: TGTGCCAGCAGTGGTATGGGCTATAGCAATCAGCCCCAGCATTTT. Protein sequence: CASSGMGYSNQPQHF.

The chain links TRBV24-1 to TRBJ2-5; 7 nucleotides line up with TRBD2. J was trimmed by 4 bases and V by 3 bases; bases with no gene match: 7. There are 15 residues in the CDR3. The germline V gene encodes CDR1 KGHDR and CDR2 SFDVKD. The CDR3: CATSDAGVPGETQYF. DNA for the CDR3: TGTGCCACCAGTGATGCGGGGGTCCCGGGAGAGACCCAGTACTTC.

This clone has just one count. The chain joins TRBV9 to TRBJ2-7, with 10 bases aligning to TRBD2. V dropped 4 bases and J dropped 6; count of bases not matched to a gene: 10. The CDR3 length is 15 residues. Looked up from germline, CDR1 is SGDLS and CDR2 is YYNGEE. The CDR3, as DNA: TGTGCCAGCAGCCGATTTCCGGGACTAGCGTCCGAGCAGTACGTC. It encodes CASSRFPGLASEQYV.

This clone is a singleton in its sample. The chain employs TRBV7-2 and TRBJ1-1; no reliable D call. V shed 3 bases and J shed 5 bases, with 10 bases lying between them. Germline lookup yields CDR1 SGHTA and CDR2 FQGNSA. CDR3 length: 13 amino acids. CDR3 nucleotides: TGTGCCAGCAGCTTTCGTCGGGGTACTGAAGCTTTCTTT. Amino acid sequence: CASSFRRGTEAFF. Supplemented by reference TRBV7-2 and TRBJ1-1, the full variable domain reads GAGVSQSPSNKVTEKGKDVELRCDPISGHTALYWYRQSLGQGLEFLIYFQGNSAPDKSGLPSDRFSAERTGGSVSTLTIQRTQQEDSAVYLCASSFRRGTEAFFGQGTRLTVV.

V usage is TRBV2 and J usage is TRBJ1-5; a weak D match, TRBD1 (6 bases). The germline V and J ends were trimmed by 7 bases and 5 bases, with 12 bases remaining between them. Germline values: CDR1 SNHLY, CDR2 FYNNEI. The CDR3 is 13 amino acids. The CDR3 bases are TGTGCCAGCAACAGGGCCCACTATCAGCCCCAGCATTTT. It codes for CASNRAHYQPQHF.